This is a list of T cell receptor beta chains from one sample in a study of cytomegalovirus exposure and HLA in healthy donors. Using immunoSEQ multiplex PCR, the repertoire was profiled, and TCRdb retains in-frame clones only, with some absent. The sample carries over 75,000 clones, about nine tenths recorded once. Sequenced input: PBMCs. Receptor source: a man aged 30 to 39 in good health and CMV-seropositive. Each CDR3 is given with its conserved first and last residue. Fields, in order: D gene, clone size, J gene, V gene, CDR3 protein, CDR3 DNA. A D gene is named only where the DNA matches it firmly. Rows give clone size only sometimes, using once, few, many, or a class for an expanded clone.

TRBD2 - TRBJ2-7 TRBV30 CAWSIPGPSGRNF TGTGCCTGGAGTATTCCGGGACCTAGCGGGAGGAACTTC
- - TRBJ2-7 TRBV29-1 CSVSEGVTYEQYF TGCAGCGTGTCTGAGGGGGTCACCTACGAGCAGTACTTC
TRBD1 - TRBJ1-1 TRBV2 CASSDQGVNTEAFF TGTGCCAGCAGTGATCAGGGGGTGAACACTGAAGCTTTCTTT
TRBD1 - TRBJ2-7 TRBV2 CASKLGQGKSDEQYF TGTGCCAGCAAGCTTGGACAGGGGAAATCGGACGAGCAGTACTTC
- - TRBJ2-3 TRBV9 CASCPGLITDTQYF TGTGCCAGCTGCCCGGGACTCATCACAGATACGCAGTATTTT
- - TRBJ2-5 TRBV5-5 CASSRTPQETQYF TGTGCCAGCAGCCGGACACCTCAAGAGACCCAGTACTTC
- few TRBJ2-7 TRBV7-8 CASSLVAPGLLPYEQYF TGTGCCAGCAGCTTAGTAGCTCCGGGACTCCTCCCCTACGAGCAGTACTTC
- - TRBJ2-7 TRBV7-9 CSTANDGYEQYF TGTTCCACTGCAAATGACGGGTACGAGCAGTACTTC
- - TRBJ1-1 TRBV11-2 CASSVTGRTEAFF TGTGCCAGCAGCGTAACAGGGCGGACTGAAGCTTTCTTT
TRBD1 once TRBJ1-5 TRBV9 CASSRQGGNQPQHF TGTGCCAGCAGCAGACAGGGTGGCAATCAGCCCCAGCATTTT
TRBD1 - TRBJ2-7 TRBV28 CASSTRTGGTPYEQYF TGTGCCAGCAGTACACGGACAGGGGGAACTCCCTACGAGCAGTACTTC
TRBD1 - TRBJ2-2 TRBV5-5 CASRATGGATGELFF TGTGCCAGCAGGGCGACAGGGGGTGCGACCGGGGAGCTGTTTTTT
- - TRBJ1-1 TRBV5-1 CASSLLGFMNTEAFF TGCGCCAGCAGCTTACTCGGGTTCATGAACACTGAAGCTTTCTTT
TRBD2 - TRBJ2-1 TRBV5-1 CASSNKRDSYNEQFF TGCGCCAGCAGCAACAAGCGGGATTCCTACAATGAGCAGTTCTTC
TRBD1 - TRBJ2-7 TRBV10-3 CAIRTGESGYEQYF TGTGCCATCCGGACAGGGGAAAGTGGTTACGAGCAGTACTTC
TRBD1 - TRBJ1-2 TRBV28 CASSTGVRNYGYTF TGTGCCAGCAGTACAGGGGTTCGGAACTATGGCTACACCTTC
TRBD2 - TRBJ2-7 TRBV10-1 CASSARSAGAEEQYF TGCGCCAGCAGCGCGAGGTCGGCGGGAGCGGAAGAGCAGTACTTC
- - TRBJ2-3 TRBV7-9 CASSLVEGRGTLYTQYF TGTGCCAGCAGCTTAGTGGAGGGGAGGGGGACCCTCTATACGCAGTATTTT
TRBD2 - TRBJ2-7 TRBV11-2 CASSLYVGGSGVSYEQYF TGTGCCAGCAGCTTATATGTCGGTGGTAGCGGGGTATCCTACGAGCAGTACTTC
- few TRBJ2-7 TRBV19 CASSTGGTVSYEQYF TGTGCCAGTAGTACGGGCGGGACAGTTTCCTACGAGCAGTACTTC
- - TRBJ2-7 TRBV18 CASSPPTTQSYEQYF TGTGCCAGCTCACCACCGACGACACAGTCCTACGAGCAGTACTTC
TRBD2 - TRBJ2-2 TRBV5-8 CASSLVGLAGDPTGELFF TGTGCCAGCAGCTTGGTGGGACTAGCGGGAGATCCCACCGGGGAGCTGTTTTTT
TRBD1 once TRBJ2-7 TRBV5-1 CASSPTRTGGTYEQYF TGCGCCAGCAGCCCCACCCGAACAGGGGGCACGTACGAGCAGTACTTC
- - TRBJ1-3 TRBV5-4 CASRHIGSPSGNTIYF TGTGCCAGCAGACATATTGGCAGTCCTTCTGGAAACACCATATATTTT
TRBD1 few TRBJ2-7 TRBV6-1 CASLWGQGSHYEQYF TGTGCCAGCCTCTGGGGACAGGGGTCTCACTACGAGCAGTACTTC
TRBD1 - TRBJ2-6 TRBV7-6 CASSRQGAVGANVLTF TGTGCCAGCAGCCGACAGGGGGCGGTTGGGGCCAACGTCCTGACTTTC
- - TRBJ1-2 TRBV7-9 CASSLATLYGYTF TGTGCCAGCAGCTTAGCCACTCTCTATGGCTACACCTTC
- - TRBJ1-2 TRBV29-1 CSVESYGGYTF TGCAGCGTTGAATCATACGGGGGCTACACCTTC
TRBD1 few TRBJ2-7 TRBV19 CASSIAGTGFDEQYF TGTGCCAGTAGTATAGCAGGGACAGGGTTCGACGAGCAGTACTTC
- - TRBJ2-5 TRBV5-1 CASSNYFLQETQYF TGCGCCAGCAGCAACTACTTCTTACAAGAGACCCAGTACTTC
TRBD1 - TRBJ1-1 TRBV5-1 CASSFSGGTEAFF TGCGCCAGCAGCTTCTCAGGGGGGACTGAAGCTTTCTTT
TRBD2 - TRBJ2-7 TRBV5-4 CASSLGGLAASYEQYF TGTGCCAGCAGCTTGGGGGGACTAGCGGCGTCCTACGAGCAGTACTTC
- - TRBJ1-4 TRBV9 CASSHPDNNEKLFF TGTGCCAGCAGCCATCCCGACAATAATGAAAAACTGTTTTTT
TRBD2 - TRBJ2-1 TRBV9 CASSVAPWSGRRSEQFF TGTGCCAGCAGCGTAGCTCCTTGGAGCGGGAGACGGTCTGAGCAGTTCTTC